This T cell receptor beta chain was retrieved from a study of blood T cell repertoires in COVID-19. Whole-study context: PBMCs, B-cell-depleted T cells, or T cells were the source of the cDNA or gDNA that made up the material.

This clone was found many times. Trimming removed 2 bases from V and 12 bases from J, with 8 bases in between. Per the germline V gene, CDR1 is SGHDT and CDR2 is YYEEEE. The CDR3 covers 11 residues. TCRdb's copy holds only in-frame clones and misses some; the assay was immunoSEQ multiplex PCR. This table has approximately 70,000 clones, 65% to 85% appearing once. The source of this sequence is a man between 60 and 75 years old with COVID-19, enrolled during active disease. The rearrangement links TRBV5-6 to TRBJ1-4, with no clear D. Sequencing input: peripheral blood. The CDR3 loop reads CASSFYEELFF. The CDR3 DNA reads as TGTGCCAGCAGCTTTTACGAGGAACTGTTTTTT.